Each of the 10 T cell receptor beta chains below was sequenced from the same sample in a study of blood T cell repertoires in COVID-19. Some clones are missing from TCRdb's copy, which holds only in-frame ones; the method was immunoSEQ multiplex PCR. The profile shows about 350,000 clones, about 92% of them singletons. Sequencing input: peripheral blood. These receptors were taken from a woman aged 60 to 75 with COVID-19, enrolled during active disease.

The V and J genes are TRBV5-1 and TRBJ2-3; the D is unclear. CDR1 and CDR2 (germline): SGHRS, YFSETQ. V was shortened by 4 bases and J by 0 bases, with 12 bases between the two germline ends. This CDR3 contains 15 residues. This chain's CDR3 is CASSRGSSSTDTQYF. Written as DNA, the CDR3 is TGCGCCAGCAGCCGCGGATCATCTAGCACAGATACGCAGTATTTT.

The chain carries TRBV18 and TRBJ2-5; 9 bases fit TRBD1. The CDR3 is made up of 15 amino acids. Germline lookup yields CDR1 KGHSH and CDR2 LQKENI. Trimming removed 3 bases from V and 5 bases from J; junction bases left unmatched: 7. The CDR3 DNA follows: TGTGCCAGCTCACCGAATACAGGGGGCTTGGAGACCCAGTACTTC. Its protein product is CASSPNTGGLETQYF.

The V gene is TRBV4-1, the J gene TRBJ1-4; D ambiguous. Trimming took 3 bases from V and 2 from J, leaving 10 bases between them. The CDR3 spans 15 residues. CDR1 MGHRA and CDR2 YSYEKL come from the germline V gene. The CDR3 spells CASSHLEGTNEKLFF. CDR3 bases: TGCGCCAGCAGCCACCTGGAGGGCACTAATGAAAAACTGTTTTTT.

V and J are TRBV5-6 and TRBJ1-5, with D unclear. Germline V gene lookup returns CDR1 SGHDT and CDR2 YYEEEE. The CDR3 extends over 13 amino acids. V was clipped by 2 bases and J by 4 bases, with 7 bases between them. Written as DNA, the CDR3 is TGTGCCAGCAGCTTCTCCGCGAATCAGCCCCAGCATTTT. It is translated as CASSFSANQPQHF. The full variable domain, with the rest looked up from reference TRBV5-6 and TRBJ1-5, is DAGVTQSPTHLIKTRGQQVTLRCSPKSGHDTVSWYQQALGQGPQFIFQYYEEEERQRGNFPDRFSGHQFPNYSSELNVNALLLGDSALYLCASSFSANQPQHFGDGTRLSIL.

V usage is TRBV5-1 and J usage is TRBJ2-7; 9 nucleotides line up with TRBD1. Unmatched junction bases numbered 5, after V lost 4 bases and J lost 12 bases. This CDR3 contains 11 residues. Germline CDR1 is SGHRS and CDR2 is YFSETQ. CDR3 coding DNA: TGCGCCAGCAGCAAGGGACAGGGATTGTACTTC. It specifies CASSKGQGLYF.

CDR3 coding DNA: TGTGCCAGTAGTATCACAGGGATTTCGGGCGGCTACACCTTC. Translation gives CASSITGISGGYTF. The chain has TRBV19 and TRBJ1-2, with D possibly being TRBD1 (6 bases). The CDR3 has 14 residues. Trimming shortened V by 3 bases and J by 8 bases, and 16 bases separated the two germline ends. CDR1 and CDR2 from the germline V gene are LNHDA and SQIVND (reference sequence).

The V gene is TRBV27, the J gene TRBJ1-1; D not certain. CDR1 and CDR2 (germline): MNHEY, SMNVEV (reference sequence). Trimming cost V 0 bases and J 4 bases, with 9 bases left between them. The CDR3 spans 14 residues. CDR3 protein: CASSLSISITEAFF. For the CDR3, the DNA is TGTGCCAGCAGTTTATCGATCAGTATCACTGAAGCTTTCTTT.

This rearrangement joins TRBV6-2 or TRBV6-3 to TRBJ1-5, with D perhaps TRBD1 (5 bases). Germline V CDR1 and CDR2: MNHEY, SVGEGT. The CDR3 covers 14 residues. Trimming cost V 6 bases and J 4 bases, with 13 bases left between them. The chain's CDR3 is CASSHLQGNQPQHF. The DNA for the CDR3 is TGTGCCAGCAGCCACCTCCAGGGAAATCAGCCCCAGCATTTT.

The rearrangement uses TRBV27 and TRBJ1-4, with TRBD1 as a possible D gene (5 bases). V shed 6 bases and J shed 4 bases, with 18 bases lying between them. The CDR3 is 16 amino acids. Germline CDR1 and CDR2: MNHEY and SMNVEV (reference sequence). The CDR3 loop is CASSRSGPGRNEKLFF. The DNA of the CDR3 is TGTGCCAGCAGCCGGAGTGGGCCAGGGCGTAATGAAAAACTGTTTTTT.

This chain joins TRBV29-1 and TRBJ2-1; 9 bases fit TRBD2. Looked up from germline, CDR1 is SQVTM and CDR2 is ANQGSEA. This CDR3 has 16 residues. The ends lost 5 bases at V and 0 bases at J; junction bases unmatched: 8. CDR3 nucleotides: TGCAGCGTTAAAGCGGGGGGCCGCAGCTCCTACAATGAGCAGTTCTTC. Its translation: CSVKAGGRSSYNEQFF.